The TCR beta chain described here comes from a study of long-term antiretroviral therapy in people with HIV. An immunoSEQ assay, version v3.0, was performed at survey level. Some clones are missing from TCRdb's copy, which holds only in-frame ones; the method was immunoSEQ multiplex PCR. The table has approximately 20,000 clones, around 79% seen once; the top ten hold roughly a tenth. V was trimmed by 5 bases and J by 5 bases, leaving 9 bases between them. The V gene's germline CDR1 is LGHNT and CDR2 FRNRAP. The CDR3 extends over 12 amino acids. This chain joins TRBV12-5 and TRBJ1-1, with D possibly being TRBD1 (5 bases). The TCR was taken from a woman in her 40s with HIV. Sequenced material: unsorted PBMCs, taken 4.1 years after starting antiretroviral therapy. The CDR3 DNA reads as TGTGCTAGTGGTGAGGGGTGGACTGAAGCTTTCTTT. It encodes CASGEGWTEAFF.